One and the same sample provided the 14 T cell receptor beta chains below, sequenced in a study of cytomegalovirus exposure and HLA in healthy donors. Only in-frame clones appear in the TCRdb table, and some are missing; sequencing was by immunoSEQ multiplex PCR. The sample comprises some 200,000 clones, 80% to 90% of which are singletons, and over 10% rests with the top ten. Sequenced material: PBMCs. The receptors shown here come from a woman in her twenties or thirties in good health and CMV-seropositive.

About this clone itself: Other DNA sequences in this specimen translate into the identical CDR3. This chain links TRBV25-1 with TRBJ1-2, with 7 bases matching TRBD1. Germline CDR1 and CDR2: MGHDK and SYGVNS. There are 13 residues in the CDR3. V dropped 2 bases and J dropped 5; count of bases not matched to a gene: 2. The CDR3 region is CASSEPGGYGYTF. The CDR3 DNA follows: TGTGCCAGCAGTGAACCAGGGGGGTATGGCTACACCTTC.

The chain is built from TRBV7-2 and TRBJ2-1; perhaps TRBD2 as D (5 bases). This CDR3 has 13 amino acids. Germline assignment: CDR1 SGHTA and CDR2 FQGNSA. V dropped 5 bases and J dropped 9 bases, with 14 bases sitting between them. The CDR3 loop is CASSPLASGEQFF. CDR3 coding DNA: TGTGCCAGCAGCCCCTTAGCGTCAGGTGAGCAGTTCTTC.

The chain is built from TRBV7-6 and TRBJ2-2; no firm D call. Trimming left V 3 bases short and J 0 bases short, with 5 bases between. This CDR3 is 14 amino acids long. Germline CDR1 is SGHVS and CDR2 is FNYEAQ. The CDR3 sequence is CASSFQTNTGELFF. CDR3 coding DNA: TGTGCCAGCAGCTTTCAAACGAACACCGGGGAGCTGTTTTTT.

The J gene is TRBJ1-5, the V gene TRBV28; TRBD1 is a possible D gene (6 bases). Germline-derived CDR1 and CDR2 are MDHEN and SYDVKM. Trimming removed 7 bases from V and 5 bases from J, with 9 bases in between. This CDR3 comprises 12 residues. The CDR3 DNA reads TGTGCCAGCAATACAGGGCATCAGCCCCAGCATTTT. Protein: CASNTGHQPQHF.

The genes are TRBV2 and TRBJ1-2; the D is unclear. The CDR3 runs 12 residues. In germline, CDR1 is SNHLY, CDR2 FYNNEI. V was cut by 4 bases and J by 4 bases, with 7 bases left in between. This chain's CDR3 is CASSAGLYGYTF. Written as DNA, the CDR3 is TGTGCCAGCAGTGCAGGACTCTATGGCTACACCTTC.

The genes are TRBV7-2 and TRBJ1-2, with D possibly matching TRBD1 (6 bases). Germline loops: CDR1 SGHTA, CDR2 FQGNSA. Trimming took off 6 bases at V and 6 bases at J, with 20 bases between the two ends. The CDR3 runs to 15 residues. For the CDR3, the DNA is TGTGCCAGCAGGGGACCGGGGGGCGAAGTAGATGGCTACACCTTC. Protein product: CASRGPGGEVDGYTF.

This clone appeared a single time. The chain combines TRBV28 with TRBJ2-7; D remains ambiguous. The CDR3 is made up of 12 amino acids. Germline-derived CDR1 and CDR2 are MDHEN and SYDVKM. V was trimmed by 3 bases and J by 3 bases, leaving 6 bases between them. Written as DNA, the CDR3 is TGTGCCAGCAGTTTCCCCCTCTACGAGCAGTACTTC. Translated: CASSFPLYEQYF.

The V gene is TRBV2, the J gene TRBJ2-5, with a tentative D call TRBD2 (5 bases). Trimming took 1 base from V and 10 from J, leaving 13 bases between them. Germline-derived CDR1 and CDR2 are SNHLY and FYNNEI. The CDR3 contains 13 residues. In DNA, the CDR3 is TGTGCCAGCAGTGAAGGGACTGCCTACAGCCAGTACTTC. Amino acid sequence: CASSEGTAYSQYF. Variable domain in full (rest from reference TRBV2 and TRBJ2-5): EPEVTQTPSHQVTQMGQEVILRCVPISNHLYFYWYRQILGQKVEFLVSFYNNEISEKSEIFDDQFSVERPDGSNFTLKIRSTKLEDSAMYFCASSEGTAYSQYFGPGTRLLVL.

This chain connects TRBV27 to TRBJ1-1, with unresolved D. There are 13 residues in the CDR3. The V end lost 3 bases, the J end lost 2 bases, and 7 bases lay between the germline ends. Germline values: CDR1 MNHEY, CDR2 SMNVEV (reference sequence). The CDR3 sequence: CASSFISNTEAFF. CDR3 sequence (DNA): TGTGCCAGCAGTTTTATAAGCAACACTGAAGCTTTCTTT.

The chain uses TRBV30 and TRBJ2-1; 7 positions match TRBD2. The CDR3 sequence is 13 residues long. The ends lost 5 bases at V and 9 bases at J; junction bases unmatched: 10. CDR1 and CDR2 (germline): GTSNPN, SVGIG (reference sequence). The CDR3 DNA sequence: TGTGCCTGGGCTCAGACTAGCAGTGGTGAGCAGTTCTTC. Translating it yields CAWAQTSSGEQFF.

In regard to this clone: The same CDR3 is also encoded by other DNA sequences in this sample. The rearrangement joins TRBV18 to TRBJ2-5; 9 bases match TRBD2. The V segment lost 3 bases and the J segment 5 bases; nucleotides outside the gene matches: 7. The CDR3 is made up of 15 amino acids. Germline V gene lookup returns CDR1 KGHSH and CDR2 LQKENI. The CDR3 DNA sequence: TGTGCCAGCTCACCCGTGGCGGGAGGGGAGGAGACCCAGTACTTC. Its protein is CASSPVAGGEETQYF.

The chain employs TRBV5-1 and TRBJ2-7; 7 bases are shared with TRBD1. Germline V gives CDR1 SGHRS, CDR2 YFSETQ. V dropped 4 bases and J dropped 2; count of bases not matched to a gene: 15. This CDR3 spans 17 amino acids. The CDR3 loop reads CASSITILGQAPYEQYF. CDR3 nucleotide sequence: TGCGCCAGCAGCATCACAATCCTTGGACAGGCGCCCTACGAGCAGTACTTC.

The V gene is TRBV2, the J gene TRBJ2-3; perhaps TRBD2 as D (5 bases). From germline, CDR1 is SNHLY and CDR2 FYNNEI. The CDR3 has 14 residues. Deletions cut 6 bases from V and 0 bases from J, with 10 bases between. The CDR3 sequence: CASRPSGSTDTQYF. CDR3 sequence (DNA): TGTGCCAGCAGGCCGAGCGGAAGCACAGATACGCAGTATTTT.

The chain combines TRBV29-1 with TRBJ2-7, with D possibly matching TRBD2 (5 bases). CDR1 is SQVTM and CDR2 is ANQGSEA in the germline V gene. Trimming cost V 4 bases and J 4 bases, with 8 bases left between them. CDR3 size: 11 residues. CDR3 sequence: CSVGEKYEQYF. CDR3 DNA: TGCAGCGTTGGGGAGAAATACGAGCAGTACTTC.